These T cell receptor beta chains were read from a single sample in a study of cytomegalovirus exposure and HLA in healthy donors. The repertoire was sequenced with immunoSEQ multiplex PCR; TCRdb's copy has only in-frame clones and lacks some. The sample has some 70,000 clones. Sample: PBMCs. The receptors shown here come from a female donor in good health and CMV-seropositive. CDR3s include the opening cysteine and the closing phenylalanine or tryptophan. A D gene is named only where the DNA matches it firmly.

V gene: TRBV4-1; D gene: TRBD1; J gene: TRBJ2-7; CDR3 DNA: TGCGCCAGCAGCTCGATTCAGGGGGCCTCCTACGAGCAGTACTTC; CDR3 protein: CASSSIQGASYEQYF
V gene: TRBV4-3; D gene: .; J gene: TRBJ1-6; CDR3 DNA: TGCGCCAGCAGCCAAGAATTGGCGGGGGCGAATTCACCCCTCCACTTT; CDR3 protein: CASSQELAGANSPLHF
V gene: TRBV4-3; D gene: .; J gene: TRBJ2-6; CDR3 DNA: TGCGCCAGCAGCCAAGAGGCTCCTCCGATCTCTGGGGCCAACGTCCTGACTTTC; CDR3 protein: CASSQEAPPISGANVLTF
V gene: TRBV2; D gene: .; J gene: TRBJ2-2; CDR3 DNA: TGTGCCAGCAGCCTGAACACCGGGGAGCTGTTTTTT; CDR3 protein: CASSLNTGELFF
V gene: TRBV4-3; D gene: .; J gene: TRBJ2-5; CDR3 DNA: TGCGCCAGCAGCCAAAGAGGGGGGGCAGGGGAGACCCAGTACTTC; CDR3 protein: CASSQRGGAGETQYF
V gene: TRBV7-8; D gene: .; J gene: TRBJ2-5; CDR3 DNA: TGTGCCAGCAGCCCCCCCACAGGGATACAGACCCAGTACTTC; CDR3 protein: CASSPPTGIQTQYF
V gene: TRBV19; D gene: .; J gene: TRBJ1-4; CDR3 DNA: TGTGCCAGTAGTATTTACGGGTTTCGACAGAATAATGAAAAACTGTTTTTT; CDR3 protein: CASSIYGFRQNNEKLFF
V gene: TRBV2; D gene: TRBD2; J gene: TRBJ2-1; CDR3 DNA: TGTGCCAGCACCCCGACTAGCGGGGAATACAATGAGCAGTTCTTC; CDR3 protein: CASTPTSGEYNEQFF
V gene: TRBV19; D gene: TRBD1; J gene: TRBJ1-5; CDR3 DNA: TGTGCCAGTAGTATCAACGACAGGGCGGGTTGGAGCAATCAGCCCCAGCATTTT; CDR3 protein: CASSINDRAGWSNQPQHF
V gene: TRBV27; D gene: .; J gene: TRBJ2-5; CDR3 DNA: TGTGCCAGCAGTTTATTCGGGGGGCCTGAAGAGACCCAGTACTTC; CDR3 protein: CASSLFGGPEETQYF
V gene: TRBV11-2; D gene: .; J gene: TRBJ1-6; CDR3 DNA: TGTGCCAGCAGCTCGGTCGGGGGGAAGGGTTCACCCCTCCACTTT; CDR3 protein: CASSSVGGKGSPLHF
V gene: TRBV7-2; D gene: .; J gene: TRBJ2-3; CDR3 DNA: TGTGCCAGCAGCCCCAGGGGAAGCGCGGATACGCAGTATTTT; CDR3 protein: CASSPRGSADTQYF
V gene: TRBV6-1; D gene: TRBD2; J gene: TRBJ2-7; CDR3 DNA: TGTGCCAGCAGTGATAATTTGGTTGCGGGACTAACTAGGGAGCAGTACTTC; CDR3 protein: CASSDNLVAGLTREQYF
V gene: TRBV7-8; D gene: .; J gene: TRBJ2-3; CDR3 DNA: TGTGCATCAAGCTTCAGCGAGACAGAGCCTGAGGACACAGATACGCAGTATTTT; CDR3 protein: CASSFSETEPEDTDTQYF
V gene: TRBV29-1; D gene: TRBD1; J gene: TRBJ1-1; CDR3 DNA: TGCAGCGTCCGCCGGGACAGGGGCTCGAACACTGAAGCTTTCTTT; CDR3 protein: CSVRRDRGSNTEAFF
V gene: TRBV7-2; D gene: .; J gene: TRBJ1-6; CDR3 DNA: TGTGCCAGCAGCTTAGGCCCAGGACTAAATTCACCCCTCCACTTT; CDR3 protein: CASSLGPGLNSPLHF
V gene: TRBV5-1; D gene: .; J gene: TRBJ1-2; CDR3 DNA: TGCGCCAGCAGCTCCCCGACCACCGAACAGGGCCCCTATGGCTACACCTTC; CDR3 protein: CASSSPTTEQGPYGYTF
V gene: TRBV4-1; D gene: .; J gene: TRBJ2-1; CDR3 DNA: TGCGCCAGCAGCCAAGATCCTAGCCACTACAATGAGCAGTTCTTC; CDR3 protein: CASSQDPSHYNEQFF
V gene: TRBV6-5; D gene: TRBD2; J gene: TRBJ2-7; CDR3 DNA: TGTGCCAGCAGTTTGTTGGGTAGCGGGTTTTCCTACGAGCAGTACTTC; CDR3 protein: CASSLLGSGFSYEQYF
V gene: TRBV29-1; D gene: TRBD2; J gene: TRBJ2-3; CDR3 DNA: TGCAGCGTTGAAGGGTTGCGGGGGGGCCTAGGCACAGATACGCAGTATTTT; CDR3 protein: CSVEGLRGGLGTDTQYF
V gene: TRBV5-5; D gene: TRBD1; J gene: TRBJ1-4; CDR3 DNA: TGTGCCAGCAGCCGAAGGGGACAGTCTAATGAAAAACTGTTTTTT; CDR3 protein: CASSRRGQSNEKLFF
V gene: TRBV4-1; D gene: TRBD1; J gene: TRBJ1-2; CDR3 DNA: TGCGCCAGCAGCCAATCCAGCGGGACAGGGGGCCTTTTCGGAGGCTACACCTTC; CDR3 protein: CASSQSSGTGGLFGGYTF
V gene: TRBV25-1; D gene: TRBD1; J gene: TRBJ2-5; CDR3 DNA: TGTGCCAGCAGTGACACAGGGGGCGGAGAGACCCAGTACTTC; CDR3 protein: CASSDTGGGETQYF